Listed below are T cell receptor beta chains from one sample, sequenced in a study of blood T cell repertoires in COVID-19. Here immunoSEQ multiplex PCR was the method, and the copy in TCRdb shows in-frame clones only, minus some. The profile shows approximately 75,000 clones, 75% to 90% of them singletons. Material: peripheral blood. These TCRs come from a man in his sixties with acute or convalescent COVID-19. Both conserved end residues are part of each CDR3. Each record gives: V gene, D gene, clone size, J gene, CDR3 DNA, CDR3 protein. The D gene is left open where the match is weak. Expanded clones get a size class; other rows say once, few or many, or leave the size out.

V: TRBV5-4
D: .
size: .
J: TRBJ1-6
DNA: TGTGCCAGCAGCTTGGAGGGGCAGAGCAATTCACCCCTCCACTTT
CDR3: CASSLEGQSNSPLHF

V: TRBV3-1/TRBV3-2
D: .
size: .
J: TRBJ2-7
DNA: TGTGCCAGCAGCCAAGGAAACAGGGGGAGGGGGTCCTACGAGCAGTACTTC
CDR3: CASSQGNRGRGSYEQYF

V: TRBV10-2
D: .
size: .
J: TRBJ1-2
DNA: TGCGCCAGCAGTCCCGGGACATTAGGGGTTGGCTACACCTTC
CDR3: CASSPGTLGVGYTF

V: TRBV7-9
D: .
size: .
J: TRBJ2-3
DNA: TGTGCCAGCAGCCCCACTACCCCCTGGCTCACAGATACGCAGTATTTT
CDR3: CASSPTTPWLTDTQYF

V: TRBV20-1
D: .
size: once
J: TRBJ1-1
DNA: TGCAGGGCCGGTTGGGTGGAGGCTTTCTTT
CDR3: CRAGWVEAFF

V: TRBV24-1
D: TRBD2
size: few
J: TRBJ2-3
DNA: TGTGCCACCAGTGACCTGACTAGCAGTAGCACAGATACGCAGTATTTT
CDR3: CATSDLTSSSTDTQYF

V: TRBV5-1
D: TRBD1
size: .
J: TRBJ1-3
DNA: TGCGCCAGCAGCCGGCGGGACAGGTCCAGGGACGGAAACACCATATATTTT
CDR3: CASSRRDRSRDGNTIYF

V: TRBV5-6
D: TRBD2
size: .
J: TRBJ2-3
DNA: TGTGCCAGCAGCTTAATCTTAGCGGGAGGGCGCGCAGATACGCAGTATTTT
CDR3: CASSLILAGGRADTQYF

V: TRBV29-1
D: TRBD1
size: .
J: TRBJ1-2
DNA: TGCAGTGCGACAGGGGGCGACTATGGCTACACCTTC
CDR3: CSATGGDYGYTF

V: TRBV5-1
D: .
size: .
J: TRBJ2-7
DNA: TGCGCCAGCAGCTTGAGGGGTAGCCCCCTTCTCTACGAGCAGTACTTC
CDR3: CASSLRGSPLLYEQYF

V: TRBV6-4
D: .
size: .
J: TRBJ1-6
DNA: TGTGCCAGCAGTGAAAGCAGTCAGGGCCGGTCACCCCTCCACTTT
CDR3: CASSESSQGRSPLHF

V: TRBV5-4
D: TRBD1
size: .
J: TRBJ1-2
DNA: TGTGCCAGCAGCTCTGACAGGGGGGTTTTCTATGGCTACACCTTC
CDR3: CASSSDRGVFYGYTF

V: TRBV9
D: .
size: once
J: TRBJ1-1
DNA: TGTGCCAGCAGCGGAGCGTTGAACACTGAAGCTTTCTTT
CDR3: CASSGALNTEAFF

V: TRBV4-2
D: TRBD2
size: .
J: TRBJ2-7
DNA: TGTGCCAGCAGCCAAGACCTTTTGAACCGGGGGGGCAGGTACGAGCAGTACTTC
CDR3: CASSQDLLNRGGRYEQYF

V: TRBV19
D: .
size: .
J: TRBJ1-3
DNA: TGTGCCAGTAGAAGGACAGCCTCTGGAAACACCATATATTTT
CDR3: CASRRTASGNTIYF

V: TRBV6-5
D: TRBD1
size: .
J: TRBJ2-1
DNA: TGTGCCAGCAGTTACCTAGGACAGGGTAACAATGAGCAGTTCTTC
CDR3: CASSYLGQGNNEQFF

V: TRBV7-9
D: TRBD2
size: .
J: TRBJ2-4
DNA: TGTGCCAGCAGCTTAAATGGCGGGGGTAGAACCAAAAACATTCAGTACTTC
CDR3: CASSLNGGGRTKNIQYF

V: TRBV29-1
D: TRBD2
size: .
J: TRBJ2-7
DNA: TGCAACGTTGAGTCTCCTAGCGGGAGAATCGACGAGCAGTACTTC
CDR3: CNVESPSGRIDEQYF

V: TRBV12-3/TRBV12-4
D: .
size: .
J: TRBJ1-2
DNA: TGTGCCAGCAGCCCTAGTGGGTACTATGGCTACACCTTC
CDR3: CASSPSGYYGYTF

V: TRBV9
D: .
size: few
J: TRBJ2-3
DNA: TGTGCCAGCAGCCTACGGTTTCTTAGCACAGATACGCAGTATTTT
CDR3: CASSLRFLSTDTQYF

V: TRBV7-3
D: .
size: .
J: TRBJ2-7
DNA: TGTGCCAGCAGCTTATACTCGCGGCCCTACGAGCAGTACTTC
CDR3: CASSLYSRPYEQYF

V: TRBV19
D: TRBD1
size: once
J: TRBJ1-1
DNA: TGTGCCAGTAGTAGTGGACAGGGGATATCTGAAGCTTTCTTT
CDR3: CASSSGQGISEAFF

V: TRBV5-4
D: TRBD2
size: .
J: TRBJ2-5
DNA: TGTGCCAGCAGCTTGCCTAGCGGGGGGGAGGAGACCCAGTACTTC
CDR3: CASSLPSGGEETQYF

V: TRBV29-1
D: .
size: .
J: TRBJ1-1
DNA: TGCAGCGCCCTAAGCGGCGGCACTGAAGCTTTCTTT
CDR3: CSALSGGTEAFF

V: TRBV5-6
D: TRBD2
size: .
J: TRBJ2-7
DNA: TGTGCCAGCAGCTTGGGTGGGACTACCTTGGGGGAGCAGTACTTC
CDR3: CASSLGGTTLGEQYF

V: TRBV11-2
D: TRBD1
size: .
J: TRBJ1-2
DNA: TGTGCCAGCAGCAGCTTACAGGGGGCGCGGGGTAGCTATGGCTACACCTTC
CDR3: CASSSLQGARGSYGYTF

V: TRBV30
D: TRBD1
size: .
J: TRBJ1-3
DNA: TGTGCCTGGAGTACCGGGACAGGGGGTTCTGGAAACACCATATATTTT
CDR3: CAWSTGTGGSGNTIYF

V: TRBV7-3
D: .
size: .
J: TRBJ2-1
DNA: TGTGCCAGCAGCTTAACACGGGGGGCTAGCAGCCGTAATGAGCAGTTCTTC
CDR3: CASSLTRGASSRNEQFF

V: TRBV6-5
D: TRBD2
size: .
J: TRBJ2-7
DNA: TGTGCCAGCAGCGGGACTAGCTGGGACTACGAGCAGTACTTC
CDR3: CASSGTSWDYEQYF

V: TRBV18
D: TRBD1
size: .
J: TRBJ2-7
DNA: TGTGCCAGCTCACCCGGGACAGGGGACGAGCAGTACTTC
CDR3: CASSPGTGDEQYF

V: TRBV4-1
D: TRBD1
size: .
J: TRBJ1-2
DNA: TGCGCCAGCAGCCAAGAAGGGACAGGGGTATGGGGCTACACCTTC
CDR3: CASSQEGTGVWGYTF

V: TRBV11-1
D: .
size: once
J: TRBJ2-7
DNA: TGTGCCAGCAGCTTCAGACAGAGCTCCTACGAGCAGTACTTC
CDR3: CASSFRQSSYEQYF

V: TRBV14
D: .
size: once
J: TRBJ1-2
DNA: TGTGCCAGCAGCTTGAACGGAGGATTAGGCTACACCTTC
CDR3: CASSLNGGLGYTF

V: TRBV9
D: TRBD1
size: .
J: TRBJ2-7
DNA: TGTGCCAGCAGCCCGCGAGGACAGGGCCCTTCGTACGAGCAGTACTTC
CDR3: CASSPRGQGPSYEQYF

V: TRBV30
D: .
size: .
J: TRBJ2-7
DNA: TGTGCCTGGAGTGTTAGGGGCCCCTACGAGCAGTACTTC
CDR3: CAWSVRGPYEQYF

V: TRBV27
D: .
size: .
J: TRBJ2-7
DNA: TGTGCCAGCAAATTCGTCTACGAGCAGTACTTC
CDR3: CASKFVYEQYF

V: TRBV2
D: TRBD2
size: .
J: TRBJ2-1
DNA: TGTGCCAGCAAGGGGACTAGCGGGGGTCCCTACAATGAGCAGTTCTTC
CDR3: CASKGTSGGPYNEQFF

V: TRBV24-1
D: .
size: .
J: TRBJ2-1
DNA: TGTGCCACCAGTGTCTCCGGGAGCTCCTACAATGAGCAGTTCTTC
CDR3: CATSVSGSSYNEQFF

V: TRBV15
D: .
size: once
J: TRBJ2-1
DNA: TGTGCCACCAGCCCTAGAGGGCGCGAGCAGTTCTTC
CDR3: CATSPRGREQFF

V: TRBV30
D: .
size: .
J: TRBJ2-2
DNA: TGTGCCTGGAGTGTCCAGAACACCGGGGAGCTGTTTTTT
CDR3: CAWSVQNTGELFF

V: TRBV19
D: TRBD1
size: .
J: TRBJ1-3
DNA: TGTGCCAGTAGTACTTTGGGACAGGGACCGGGAAACACCATATATTTT
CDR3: CASSTLGQGPGNTIYF

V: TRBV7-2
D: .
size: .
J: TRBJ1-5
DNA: TGTGCCAGCAGCGGCTTTGTAAATAGCAATCAGCCCCAGCATTTT
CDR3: CASSGFVNSNQPQHF

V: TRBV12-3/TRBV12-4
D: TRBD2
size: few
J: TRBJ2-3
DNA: TGTGCCAGTGGACTAGCGGGGATGGATACGCAGTATTTT
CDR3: CASGLAGMDTQYF

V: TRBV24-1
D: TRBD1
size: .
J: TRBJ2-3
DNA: TGTGCCACCAGTGCCCCAGACAGGGGCAGCGATACGCAGTATTTT
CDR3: CATSAPDRGSDTQYF

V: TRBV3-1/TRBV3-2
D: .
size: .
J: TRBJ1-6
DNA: TGTGCCAGCAGCCCTGTTTCGGGGGGATCACCCCTCCACTTT
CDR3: CASSPVSGGSPLHF

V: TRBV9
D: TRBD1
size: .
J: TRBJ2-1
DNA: TGTGCCAGCAGCGGAAAAGGGGGCCAGTTAAGCAATGAGCAGTTCTTC
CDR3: CASSGKGGQLSNEQFF

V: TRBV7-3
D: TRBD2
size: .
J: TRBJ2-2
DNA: TGTGCCAGCAACCAAGCGGGAGGGCCAACCGGGGAGCTGTTTTTT
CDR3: CASNQAGGPTGELFF

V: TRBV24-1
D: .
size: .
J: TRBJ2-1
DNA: TGTGCCACCAGTGATTCTGACAGCAGAGAATACAATGAGCAGTTCTTC
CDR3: CATSDSDSREYNEQFF

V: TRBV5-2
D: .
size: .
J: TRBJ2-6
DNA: TGTGCCAGCAAGGATATATGGGAGTACACAAAGTCGGGCAACGTCCTGACTTTC
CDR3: CASKDIWEYTKSGNVLTF

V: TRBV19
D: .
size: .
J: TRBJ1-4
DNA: TGTGCCAGCGCTTACAGGGCTGGGCGAAATGAAAAACTGTTTTTT
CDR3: CASAYRAGRNEKLFF

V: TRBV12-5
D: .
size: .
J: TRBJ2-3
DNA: TGTGCTAGTGGTTTGGTACGAGACCGGGACACAGATACGCAGTATTTT
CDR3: CASGLVRDRDTDTQYF

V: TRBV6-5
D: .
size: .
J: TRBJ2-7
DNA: TGTGCCAGCATCACGAATTACAGGAACAACGAGCAGTACTTC
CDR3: CASITNYRNNEQYF

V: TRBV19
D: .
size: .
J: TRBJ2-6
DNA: TGTGCCAGTAGTATAGTATCCGGTTCTGGGGCCAACGTCCTGACTTTC
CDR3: CASSIVSGSGANVLTF

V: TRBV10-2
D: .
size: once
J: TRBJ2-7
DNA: TGCGCCAGCCTGGCAGGGGCCGAGCAGTACTTC
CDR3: CASLAGAEQYF

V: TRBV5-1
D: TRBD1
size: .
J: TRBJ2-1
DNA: TGCGCCAGCAGCCAGGGGGCGCCCAATGAGCAGTTCTTC
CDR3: CASSQGAPNEQFF